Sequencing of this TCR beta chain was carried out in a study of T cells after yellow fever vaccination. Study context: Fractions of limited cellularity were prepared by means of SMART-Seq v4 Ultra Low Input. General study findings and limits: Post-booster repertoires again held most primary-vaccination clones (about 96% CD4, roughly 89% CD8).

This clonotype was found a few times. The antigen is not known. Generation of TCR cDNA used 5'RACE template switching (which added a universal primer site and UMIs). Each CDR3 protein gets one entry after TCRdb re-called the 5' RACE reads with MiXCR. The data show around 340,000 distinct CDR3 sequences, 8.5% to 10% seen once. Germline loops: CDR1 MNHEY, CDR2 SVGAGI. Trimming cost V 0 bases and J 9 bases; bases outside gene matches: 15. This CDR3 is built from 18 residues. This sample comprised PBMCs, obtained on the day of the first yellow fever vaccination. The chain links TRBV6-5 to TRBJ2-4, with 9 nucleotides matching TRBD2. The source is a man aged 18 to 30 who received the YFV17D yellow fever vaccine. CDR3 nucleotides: TGTGCCAGCAGTTACTCGTCTGGTCTAGCGGGGTCGCGGGGCATTCAGTACTTC. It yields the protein CASSYSSGLAGSRGIQYF.